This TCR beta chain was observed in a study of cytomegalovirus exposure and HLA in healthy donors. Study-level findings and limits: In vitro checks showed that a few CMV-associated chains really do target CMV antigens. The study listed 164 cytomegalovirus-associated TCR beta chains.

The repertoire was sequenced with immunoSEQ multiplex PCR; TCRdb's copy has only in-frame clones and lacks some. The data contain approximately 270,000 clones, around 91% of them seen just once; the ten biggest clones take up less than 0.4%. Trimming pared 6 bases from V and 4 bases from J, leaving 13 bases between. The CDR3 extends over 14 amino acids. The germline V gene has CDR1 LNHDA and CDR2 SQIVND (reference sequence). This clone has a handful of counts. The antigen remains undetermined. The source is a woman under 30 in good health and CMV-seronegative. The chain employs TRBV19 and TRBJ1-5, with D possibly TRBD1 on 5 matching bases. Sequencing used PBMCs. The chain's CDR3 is CASRWEGVNQPQHF. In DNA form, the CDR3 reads TGTGCCAGTAGATGGGAAGGGGTAAATCAGCCCCAGCATTTT.